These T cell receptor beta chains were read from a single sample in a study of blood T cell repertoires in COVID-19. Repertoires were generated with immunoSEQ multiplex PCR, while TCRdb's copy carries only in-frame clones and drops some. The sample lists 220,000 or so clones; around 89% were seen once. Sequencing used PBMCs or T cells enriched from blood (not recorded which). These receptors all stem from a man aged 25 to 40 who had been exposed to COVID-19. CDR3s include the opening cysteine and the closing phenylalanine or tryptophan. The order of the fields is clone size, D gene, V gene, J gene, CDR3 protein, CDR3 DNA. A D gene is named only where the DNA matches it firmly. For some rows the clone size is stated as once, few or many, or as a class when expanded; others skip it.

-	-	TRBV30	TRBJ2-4	CAWRRGGGDIQYF	TGTGCCTGGCGGAGGGGAGGGGGGGACATTCAGTACTTC
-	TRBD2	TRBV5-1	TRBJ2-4	CASSSNGRAAKNIQYF	TGCGCCAGCAGCTCCAATGGGAGGGCTGCCAAAAACATTCAGTACTTC
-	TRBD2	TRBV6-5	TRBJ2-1	CASSFSSGTNEQFF	TGTGCCAGCAGTTTCTCTAGCGGAACCAATGAGCAGTTCTTC
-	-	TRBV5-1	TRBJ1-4	CASSLDRTNEKLFF	TGCGCCAGCAGCTTGGACAGAACTAATGAAAAACTGTTTTTT
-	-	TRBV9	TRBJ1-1	CASSPRGDTEAFF	TGTGCCAGCAGCCCACGGGGGGACACTGAAGCTTTCTTT
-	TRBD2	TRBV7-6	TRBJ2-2	CASSPRLAGGPEELFF	TGTGCCAGCAGCCCGAGACTAGCGGGGGGGCCCGAGGAGCTGTTTTTT
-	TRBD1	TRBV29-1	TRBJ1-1	CSVSGGRETEAFF	TGCAGCGTTTCAGGGGGCCGGGAGACTGAAGCTTTCTTT
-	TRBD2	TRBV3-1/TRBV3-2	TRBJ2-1	CASSDRTSGGRSYNEQFF	TGTGCCAGCAGCGATAGGACTAGCGGGGGGAGATCCTACAATGAGCAGTTCTTC
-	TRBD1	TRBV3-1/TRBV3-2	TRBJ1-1	CASSQDPFWDSAIEAFF	TGTGCCAGCAGCCAAGATCCTTTTTGGGACAGCGCCATTGAAGCTTTCTTT
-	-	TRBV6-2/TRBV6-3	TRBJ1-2	CASSYRERDGYTF	TGTGCCAGCAGTTACAGGGAGCGTGATGGCTACACCTTC
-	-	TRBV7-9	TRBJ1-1	CASSPRFGTEAFF	TGTGCCAGCAGCCCTAGATTCGGGACTGAAGCTTTCTTT
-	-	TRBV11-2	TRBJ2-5	CASRGLGRYQETQYF	TGTGCCAGTAGGGGTTTAGGGCGTTACCAAGAGACCCAGTACTTC
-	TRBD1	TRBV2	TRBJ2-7	CASSPVGTAPGYEQYF	TGTGCCAGCTCACCCGTTGGGACAGCCCCGGGGTACGAGCAGTACTTC
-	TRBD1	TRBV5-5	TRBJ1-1	CASSLHGTVNTEAFF	TGTGCCAGCAGCTTACACGGGACAGTTAACACTGAAGCTTTCTTT
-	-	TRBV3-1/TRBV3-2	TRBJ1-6	CASSRTEGIGQFNSPLHF	TGTGCCAGCAGCCGAACCGAGGGAATCGGCCAGTTTAATTCACCCCTCCACTTT
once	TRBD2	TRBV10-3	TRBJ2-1	CAISDLFAGGRNEQFF	TGTGCCATCAGTGATTTGTTTGCGGGGGGGAGGAATGAGCAGTTCTTC
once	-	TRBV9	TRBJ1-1	CASSVVSNTEAFF	TGTGCCAGCAGCGTAGTTTCAAACACTGAAGCTTTCTTT
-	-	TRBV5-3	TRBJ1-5	CARSLEELRGVPQHF	TGTGCCAGAAGCTTGGAGGAACTCCGGGGTGTGCCCCAGCATTTT
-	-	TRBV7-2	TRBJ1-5	CASSPYPGIYSNQPQHF	TGTGCCAGCAGCCCTTACCCGGGGATATATAGCAATCAGCCCCAGCATTTT
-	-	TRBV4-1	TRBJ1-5	CASSQDLERGRSNQPQHF	TGCGCCAGCAGCCAAGATCTTGAAAGGGGTAGGAGCAATCAGCCCCAGCATTTT
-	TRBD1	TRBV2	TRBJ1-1	CAGSQRRTGWMNTEAFF	TGTGCCGGATCACAGCGAAGGACAGGGTGGATGAACACTGAAGCTTTCTTT
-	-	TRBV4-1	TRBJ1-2	CASSQGRRTYGYTF	TGCGCCAGCAGCCAAGGGAGGAGGACCTATGGCTACACCTTC
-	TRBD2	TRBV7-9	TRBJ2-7	CASSLSGGYEQYF	TGTGCCAGCAGCCTTAGCGGGGGCTACGAGCAGTACTTC
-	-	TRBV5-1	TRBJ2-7	CASSLGAEPYEQYF	TGCGCCAGCAGCTTGGGGGCCGAACCCTACGAGCAGTACTTC
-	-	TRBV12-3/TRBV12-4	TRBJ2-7	CASSLSSRPEQYF	TGTGCCAGCAGTTTAAGTAGCCGGCCAGAGCAGTACTTC
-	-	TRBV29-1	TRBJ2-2	CSARNTGELFF	TGCAGCGCGCGGAACACCGGGGAGCTGTTTTTT
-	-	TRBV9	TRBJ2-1	CASSVRGSSYEQFF	TGTGCCAGCAGCGTAAGAGGTAGCAGTTATGAGCAGTTCTTC
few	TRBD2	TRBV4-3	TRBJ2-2	CASSPLPGGTPTGELFF	TGCGCCAGCAGCCCCCTACCCGGGGGGACGCCTACCGGGGAGCTGTTTTTT
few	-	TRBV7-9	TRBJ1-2	CASSLERSRVDGYTF	TGTGCCAGCAGCTTAGAGAGGAGCAGGGTTGATGGCTACACCTTC
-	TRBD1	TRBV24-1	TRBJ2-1	CATSDLNPTGGEQFF	TGTGCCACCAGTGATTTGAACCCGACAGGGGGCGAGCAGTTCTTC
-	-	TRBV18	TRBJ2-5	CASSPTLGLETQYF	TGTGCCAGCTCACCCACACTAGGCTTGGAGACCCAGTACTTC
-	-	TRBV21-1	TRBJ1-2	CASSGTQGGVGLVYYGYTF	TGTGCCAGCAGCGGGACCCAGGGGGGCGTCGGGCTAGTCTACTATGGCTACACCTTC
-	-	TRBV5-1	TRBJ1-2	CASSLAGTVSMGYTF	TGCGCCAGCAGCTTGGCCGGGACTGTTTCTATGGGCTACACCTTC
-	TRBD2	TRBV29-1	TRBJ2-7	CSAGGVSYEQYF	TGCAGCGCTGGGGGGGTCTCCTACGAGCAGTACTTC
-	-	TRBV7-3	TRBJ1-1	CASSLVGRDTEAFF	TGTGCCAGCAGCTTAGTGGGGAGGGATACTGAAGCTTTCTTT
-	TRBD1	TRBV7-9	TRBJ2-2	CASSAGTGNTGELFF	TGTGCCAGCAGCGCCGGGACAGGGAACACCGGGGAGCTGTTTTTT
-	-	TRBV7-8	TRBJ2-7	CASSPQLDEQYF	TGTGCCAGCAGCCCCCAACTCGACGAGCAGTACTTC
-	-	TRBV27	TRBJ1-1	CASSLRHLMNTEAFF	TGTGCCAGCAGTCTACGACACCTCATGAACACTGAAGCTTTCTTT
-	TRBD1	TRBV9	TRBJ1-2	CASRKGQGHGYTF	TGTGCCAGCAGGAAGGGACAGGGGCACGGCTACACCTTC
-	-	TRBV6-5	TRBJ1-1	CASSYLDSLNTEAFF	TGTGCCAGCAGTTACTTGGACAGCTTGAACACTGAAGCTTTCTTT
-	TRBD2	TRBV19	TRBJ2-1	CASSIGGGFYNEQFF	TGTGCCAGTAGTATAGGCGGGGGGTTCTACAATGAGCAGTTCTTC
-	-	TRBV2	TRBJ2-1	CASSEQGINEQFF	TGTGCCAGCAGTGAACAGGGGATTAATGAGCAGTTCTTC
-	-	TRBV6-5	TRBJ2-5	CASSYPDTTEETQYF	TGTGCCAGCAGTTATCCCGACACGACAGAAGAGACCCAGTACTTC
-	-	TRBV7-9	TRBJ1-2	CASSPSTLNYGYTF	TGTGCCAGCAGCCCTAGCACACTTAACTATGGCTACACCTTC
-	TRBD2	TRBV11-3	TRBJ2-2	CASSWSGGNTGELFF	TGTGCCAGCAGCTGGAGCGGGGGAAACACCGGGGAGCTGTTTTTT
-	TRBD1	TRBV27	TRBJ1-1	CASSFLQGGTEAFF	TGTGCCAGCAGTTTTCTACAGGGGGGCACTGAAGCTTTCTTT
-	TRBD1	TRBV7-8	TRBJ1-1	CASSSFDRGGTEAFF	TGTGCCAGCAGCTCCTTTGACAGGGGTGGGACTGAAGCTTTCTTT
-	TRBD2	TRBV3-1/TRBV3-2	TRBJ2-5	CASSPSLAGGRETQYF	TGTGCCAGCAGCCCATCACTAGCGGGGGGGCGGGAGACCCAGTACTTC
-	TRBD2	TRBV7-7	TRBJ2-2	CASSPQLAGGGTGELFF	TGTGCCAGCAGCCCCCAACTAGCGGGGGGGGGCACCGGGGAGCTGTTTTTT
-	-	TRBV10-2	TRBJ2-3	CASSESDTQYF	TGCGCCAGCAGTGAATCTGATACGCAGTATTTT
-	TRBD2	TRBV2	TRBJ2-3	CASRAREGLDTQYF	TGTGCCAGCCGAGCCCGGGAGGGTCTTGATACGCAGTATTTT
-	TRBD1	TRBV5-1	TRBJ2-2	CASSFGTGLGTGELFF	TGCGCCAGCAGCTTTGGGACAGGCCTGGGAACCGGGGAGCTGTTTTTT
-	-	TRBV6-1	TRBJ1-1	CASSEVATGTDNTEAFF	TGTGCCAGCAGTGAAGTAGCCACAGGCACAGATAACACTGAAGCTTTCTTT
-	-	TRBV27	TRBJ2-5	CASSPMTGLRGGTQYF	TGTGCCAGCAGTCCTATGACAGGGCTACGGGGGGGGACCCAGTACTTC
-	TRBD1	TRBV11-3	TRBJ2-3	CASSSRSGGADTQYF	TGTGCCAGCAGCTCCCGCTCAGGGGGCGCGGATACGCAGTATTTT